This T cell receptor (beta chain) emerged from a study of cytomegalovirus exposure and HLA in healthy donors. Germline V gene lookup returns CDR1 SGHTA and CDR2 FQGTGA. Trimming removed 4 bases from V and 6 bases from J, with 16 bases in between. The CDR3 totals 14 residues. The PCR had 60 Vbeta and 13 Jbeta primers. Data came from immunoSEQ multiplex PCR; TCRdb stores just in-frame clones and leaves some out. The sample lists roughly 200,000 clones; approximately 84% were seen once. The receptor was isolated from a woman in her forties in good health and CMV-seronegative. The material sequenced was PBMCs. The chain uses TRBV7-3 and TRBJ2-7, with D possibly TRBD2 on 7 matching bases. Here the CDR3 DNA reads TGTGCCAGCAGCTCGCAAGGGGGGGCTACCGAGCAGTACTTC. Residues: CASSSQGGATEQYF.